This T cell receptor beta chain was captured by sequencing in a study of T cells in localized non-small cell lung cancer. Sequenced by immunoSEQ multiplex PCR; TCRdb stores in-frame clones only, minus some. The repertoire consists of over 30,000 clones, with approximately 84% occurring once and the leading ten covering around 4.2%. With 3 bases removed from V and 10 bases from J, the gap between germline ends came to 12 bases. The germline gives CDR1 SGHTA, CDR2 FQGNSA. CDR3 length equals 13 residues. The source of this sequence is a male donor aged 60 or over with stage III lung adenocarcinoma. The V gene is TRBV7-2, the J gene TRBJ2-2; possibly TRBD2 for D (6 bases). Source: peripheral blood, taken before any cancer treatment. The CDR3: CASSFSGGTELFF. The CDR3 nucleotides read TGTGCCAGCAGCTTTTCCGGGGGAACGGAGCTGTTTTTT.